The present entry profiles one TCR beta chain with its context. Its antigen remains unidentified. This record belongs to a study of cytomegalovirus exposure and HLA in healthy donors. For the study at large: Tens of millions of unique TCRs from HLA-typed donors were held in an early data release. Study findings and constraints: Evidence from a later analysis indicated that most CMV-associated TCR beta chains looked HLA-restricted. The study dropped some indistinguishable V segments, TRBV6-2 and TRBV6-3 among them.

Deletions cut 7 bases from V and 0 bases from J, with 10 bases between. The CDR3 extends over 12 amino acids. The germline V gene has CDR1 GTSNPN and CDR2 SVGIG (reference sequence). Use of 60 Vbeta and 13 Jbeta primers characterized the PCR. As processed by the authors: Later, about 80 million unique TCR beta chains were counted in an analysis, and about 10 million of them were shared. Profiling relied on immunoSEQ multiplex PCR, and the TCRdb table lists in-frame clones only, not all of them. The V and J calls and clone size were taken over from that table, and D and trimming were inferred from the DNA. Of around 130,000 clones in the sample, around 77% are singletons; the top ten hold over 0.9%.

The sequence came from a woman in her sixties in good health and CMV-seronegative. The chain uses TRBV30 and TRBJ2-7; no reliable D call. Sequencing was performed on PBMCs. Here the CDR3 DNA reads TGTGCCTTCAAACTTAGCTCCTACGAGCAGTACTTC. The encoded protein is CAFKLSSYEQYF.